The 3 T cell receptor beta chains in this list originate from one sample, sequenced in a study of OX40 agonist ivuxolimab in advanced cancers. Sequencing was performed with immunoSEQ multiplex PCR; in TCRdb, only in-frame clones are kept and a portion is missing. The table records roughly 71,000 clones, around 80% of them present only once. Sample: CD4+ or CD8+ T cells sorted from blood, taken in a trial of the OX40 agonist ivuxolimab. These TCRs come from an adult with an advanced solid tumor such as melanoma, head and neck, liver or kidney cancer.

V is TRBV28 and J is TRBJ2-7; possible D gene TRBD2, 5 bases. Germline CDR1 is MDHEN and CDR2 is SYDVKM. Trimming removed 4 bases at V and 1 base at J, with 8 bases between. The CDR3 length is 13 residues. In nucleotides, the CDR3 is TGTGCCAGCAGTTACCCGGGGTCCTACGAGCAGTACTTC. Its protein product is CASSYPGSYEQYF.

This chain uses TRBV19 with TRBJ2-1, with D hard to call. The germline V gene encodes CDR1 LNHDA and CDR2 SQIVND (reference sequence). Trimming took 1 base from V and 8 from J, leaving 9 bases between them. The CDR3 runs to 13 residues. This CDR3 is CASSIGVFYEQFF. CDR3 in DNA: TGTGCCAGTAGTATAGGGGTCTTCTATGAGCAGTTCTTC.

This chain uses TRBV28 with TRBJ1-6, with unresolved D. The CDR3 is 14 residues long. CDR1 and CDR2 from the germline V gene are MDHEN and SYDVKM. Trimming stripped 6 bases from V and 5 bases from J, with 11 bases between. CDR3 region: CASRIRSNNSPLHF. The CDR3 DNA is TGTGCCAGCAGAATACGGAGTAATAATTCACCCCTCCACTTT.